The present T cell receptor beta chain was sequenced within a study of blood T cell repertoires in COVID-19. Generated by immunoSEQ multiplex PCR, the TCRdb table keeps only in-frame clones and is missing some. Here the sample spans about 210,000 clones, about four fifths being singletons. Per the germline V gene, CDR1 is SGHRS and CDR2 is YFSETQ. The CDR3 consists of 16 residues. Trimming took 2 bases from V and 0 from J, leaving 12 bases between them. Input material: peripheral blood. This chain connects TRBV5-1 to TRBJ1-3; weak D call: TRBD1 (5 bases). The clonotype comes from a woman aged 50 to 60 with active or convalescent COVID-19. For the CDR3, the DNA is TGCGCCAGCAGCTTACCCGGGGGGAGCTCTGGAAACACCATATATTTT. It specifies CASSLPGGSSGNTIYF.